This T cell receptor beta chain was profiled in a study of blood T cells in healthy people across ages. A sample-barcoded 5' primer and a J-beta primer mix were used in a second PCR of roughly 7 to 11 cycles. Researchers report that a template-switch adaptor with 12 random nucleotides tagged each cDNA molecule. A single record per CDR3 protein comes from TCRdb applying MiXCR to the 5' RACE reads. The table lists about 640,000 distinct CDR3 sequences, about 53% of them singletons. The sample providers were healthy Caucasian people from Russia, aged about 6 to 95. This CDR3 has 12 amino acids. Germline V gene lookup returns CDR1 SGHRS and CDR2 YFSETQ. Trimming took 7 bases from V and 7 from J; bases not matched to a gene: 4. This clonotype occurred a few times.

V gene TRBV5-1 combines with J gene TRBJ2-4; 8 nucleotides match TRBD2. The source is a man in his 60s in good health. The sequenced sample was blood. The CDR3 nucleotides are TGCGCCAGCGGGAGCGGGGGTAACATTCAGTACTTC. It translates to CASGSGGNIQYF.